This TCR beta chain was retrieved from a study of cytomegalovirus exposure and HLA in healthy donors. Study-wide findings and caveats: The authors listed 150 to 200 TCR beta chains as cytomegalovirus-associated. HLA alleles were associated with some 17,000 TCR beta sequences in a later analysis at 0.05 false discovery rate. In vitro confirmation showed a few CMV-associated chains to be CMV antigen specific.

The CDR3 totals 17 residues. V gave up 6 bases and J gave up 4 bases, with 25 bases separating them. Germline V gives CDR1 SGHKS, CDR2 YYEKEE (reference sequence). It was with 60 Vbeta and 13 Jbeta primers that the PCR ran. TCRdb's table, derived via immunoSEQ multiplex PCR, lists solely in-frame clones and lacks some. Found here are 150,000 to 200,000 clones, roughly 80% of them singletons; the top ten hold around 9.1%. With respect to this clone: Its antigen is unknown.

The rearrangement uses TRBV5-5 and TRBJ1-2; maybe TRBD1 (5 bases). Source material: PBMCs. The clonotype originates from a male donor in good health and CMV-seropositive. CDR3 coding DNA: TGTGCCAGCAACCCCGGAGGGGCAGGTCAATCCCTCTATGGCTACACCTTC. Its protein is CASNPGGAGQSLYGYTF.